This paragraph covers one T cell receptor (beta chain) sequence. Its target is not known. Cyclophosphamide on days +3 and +4 followed busulfan-fludarabine conditioning and a marrow graft. The data are from a study of T cells after posttransplantation cyclophosphamide. Data came from immunoSEQ multiplex PCR; TCRdb stores just in-frame clones and leaves some out. Of about 1,600 clones in the sample, 60% to 75% were seen once. Trimming removed 4 bases at V and 7 bases at J, with 30 bases between. CDR1 is SGHNT and CDR2 is YYREEE in the germline V gene (reference sequence). The CDR3 length is 19 residues. Overall study findings and caveats: Donor-recipient repertoire similarity was low at 1-2 months, rising over year one. Recipient CMV seropositivity and CMV reactivation strongly tracked TRB clonality.

The input for sequencing was CD4+ T cells sorted from blood, taken after allogeneic stem cell transplant with posttransplant cyclophosphamide. The receptor was isolated from a female patient between 60 and 69 years old who received an allogeneic stem cell transplant from a related donor and was CMV-positive. Some T cells may trace back to the graft donor. The chain couples TRBV5-4 to TRBJ2-1; D is possibly TRBD2 (9 bases). Written as DNA, the CDR3 is TGTGCCAGCAGCCCGGGGACCAGGGGGCTCTTAGCGGGAGAGAATGAGCAGTTCTTC. Encoded protein: CASSPGTRGLLAGENEQFF.